This paragraph covers one TCR beta chain sequence. The antigen is not known. Sequencing used immunoSEQ multiplex PCR; TCRdb keeps in-frame clones, though not all of them. This table holds roughly 77,000 clones, roughly four fifths found once. This specimen belongs to a study of OX40 agonist ivuxolimab in advanced cancers. Study-level background: Participants averaged approximately 61 years of age (range about 23 to 79) and were less than 85% male.

Study results and limitations: Relative to CD4+ cells, CD8+ T cells on average had more expanded clones.

This sequence was found in an adult with an advanced solid tumor such as melanoma, head and neck, liver or kidney cancer. The input for sequencing was CD4+ or CD8+ T cells sorted from blood, taken in a trial of the OX40 agonist ivuxolimab.

For the CDR3, the DNA is TGTGCCAGCAGTCAACAAGAGACCCAGTACTTC. Translating gives CASSQQETQYF. The gene calls are TRBV7-2 and TRBJ2-5; no clear D gene. V gave up 6 bases and J gave up 2 bases, with 4 bases separating them. Germline V gene lookup returns CDR1 SGHTA and CDR2 FQGNSA. The length of the CDR3 is 11 residues.